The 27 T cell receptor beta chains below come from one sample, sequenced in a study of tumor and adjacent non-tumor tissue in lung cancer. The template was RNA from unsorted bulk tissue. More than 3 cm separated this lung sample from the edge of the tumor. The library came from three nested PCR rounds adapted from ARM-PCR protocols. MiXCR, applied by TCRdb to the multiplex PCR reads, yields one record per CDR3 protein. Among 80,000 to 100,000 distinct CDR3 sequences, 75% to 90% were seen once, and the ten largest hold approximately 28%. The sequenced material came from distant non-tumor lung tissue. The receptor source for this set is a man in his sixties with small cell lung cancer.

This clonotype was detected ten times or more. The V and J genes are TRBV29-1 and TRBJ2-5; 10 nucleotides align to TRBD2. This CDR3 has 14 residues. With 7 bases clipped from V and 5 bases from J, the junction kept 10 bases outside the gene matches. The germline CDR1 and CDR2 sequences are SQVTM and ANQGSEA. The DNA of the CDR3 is TGCAGCGCTGCTAGCGGGAGTAACGTGGAGACCCAGTACTTC. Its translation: CSAASGSNVETQYF.

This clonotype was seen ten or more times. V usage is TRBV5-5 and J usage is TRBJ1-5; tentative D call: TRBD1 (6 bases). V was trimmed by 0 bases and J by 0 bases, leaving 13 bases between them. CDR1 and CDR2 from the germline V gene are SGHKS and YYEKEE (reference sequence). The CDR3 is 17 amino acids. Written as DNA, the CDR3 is TGTGCCAGCAGCTTGGCCGGGGGCAGCCATAGCAATCAGCCCCAGCATTTT. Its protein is CASSLAGGSHSNQPQHF.

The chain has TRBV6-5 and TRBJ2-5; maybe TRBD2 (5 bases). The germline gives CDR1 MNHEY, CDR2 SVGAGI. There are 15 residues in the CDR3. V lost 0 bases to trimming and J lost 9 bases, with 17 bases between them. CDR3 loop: CASSYSHSGWESQYF. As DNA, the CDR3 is TGTGCCAGCAGTTACTCCCACAGTGGGTGGGAGTCCCAGTACTTC.

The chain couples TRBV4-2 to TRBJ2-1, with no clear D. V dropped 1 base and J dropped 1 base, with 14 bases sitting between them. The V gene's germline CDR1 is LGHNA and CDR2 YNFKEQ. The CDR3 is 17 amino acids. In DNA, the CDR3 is TGTGCCAGCAGCCAAGCCCCGATTACGACATCCTACAATGAGCAGTTCTTC. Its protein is CASSQAPITTSYNEQFF.

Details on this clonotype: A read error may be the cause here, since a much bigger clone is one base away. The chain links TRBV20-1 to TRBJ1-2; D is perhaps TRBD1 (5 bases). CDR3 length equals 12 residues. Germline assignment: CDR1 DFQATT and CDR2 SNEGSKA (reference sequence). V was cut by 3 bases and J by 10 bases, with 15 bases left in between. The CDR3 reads CSARDTTLDYTF. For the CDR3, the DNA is TGCAGTGCTAGGGACACTACCCTTGACTACACCTTC.

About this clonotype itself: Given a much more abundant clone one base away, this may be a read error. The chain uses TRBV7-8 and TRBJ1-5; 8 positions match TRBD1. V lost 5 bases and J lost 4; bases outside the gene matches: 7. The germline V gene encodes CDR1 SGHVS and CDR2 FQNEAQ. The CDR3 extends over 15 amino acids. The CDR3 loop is CASSLRGPGNQPQHF. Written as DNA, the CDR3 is TGTGCCAGCAGCCTCAGGGGGCCGGGGAATCAGCCCCAGCATTTT.

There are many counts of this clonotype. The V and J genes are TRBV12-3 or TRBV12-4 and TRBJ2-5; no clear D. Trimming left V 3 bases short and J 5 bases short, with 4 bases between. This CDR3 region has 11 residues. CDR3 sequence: CASSFLETQYF. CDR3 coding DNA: TGTGCCAGCAGTTTTCTGGAGACCCAGTACTTC.

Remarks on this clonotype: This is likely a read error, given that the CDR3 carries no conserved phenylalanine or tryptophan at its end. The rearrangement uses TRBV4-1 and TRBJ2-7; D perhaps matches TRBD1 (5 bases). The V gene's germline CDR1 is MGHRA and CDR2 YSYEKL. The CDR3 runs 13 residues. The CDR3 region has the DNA TGTGCCAACAGTTTCGACAGACTCTACGAGCAGTACCTC. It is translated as CANSFDRLYEQYL.

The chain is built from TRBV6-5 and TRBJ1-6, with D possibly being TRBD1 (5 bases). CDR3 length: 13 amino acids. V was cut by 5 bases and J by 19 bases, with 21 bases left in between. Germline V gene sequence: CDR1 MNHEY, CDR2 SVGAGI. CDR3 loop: CASSGARDSPPHF. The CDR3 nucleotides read TGTGCCAGCAGTGGTGCCAGGGATTCACCCCCACACTTT.

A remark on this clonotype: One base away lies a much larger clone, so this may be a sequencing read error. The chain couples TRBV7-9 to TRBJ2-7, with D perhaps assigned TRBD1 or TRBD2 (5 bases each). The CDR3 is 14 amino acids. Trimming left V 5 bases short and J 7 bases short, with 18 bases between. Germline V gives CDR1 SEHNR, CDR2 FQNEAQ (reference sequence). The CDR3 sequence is CASSPVGERLEQYF. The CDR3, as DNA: TGTGCCAGCAGCCCCGTAGGGGAGAGACTAGAGCAGTACTTC.

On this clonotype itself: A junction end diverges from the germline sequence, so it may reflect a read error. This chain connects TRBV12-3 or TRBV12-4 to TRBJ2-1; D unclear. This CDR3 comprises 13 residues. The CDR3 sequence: CVSSFDIYNEQFF. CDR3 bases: TGTGTCAGCAGTTTCGACATCTACAATGAGCAGTTCTTC.

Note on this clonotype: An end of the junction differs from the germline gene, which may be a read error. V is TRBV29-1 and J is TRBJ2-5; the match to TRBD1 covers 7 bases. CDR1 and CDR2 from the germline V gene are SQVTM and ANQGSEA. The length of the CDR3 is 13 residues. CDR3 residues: CSVHRGQQEAQYF. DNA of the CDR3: TGCAGTGTTCACAGGGGCCAACAAGAGGCCCAGTACTTC.

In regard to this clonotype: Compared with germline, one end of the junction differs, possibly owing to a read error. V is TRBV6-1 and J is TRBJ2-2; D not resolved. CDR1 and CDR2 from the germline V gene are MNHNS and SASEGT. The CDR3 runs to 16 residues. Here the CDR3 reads CTSSPFVRTFTGELFF. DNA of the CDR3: TGTACCAGCAGTCCCTTTGTCCGAACATTCACCGGGGAGCTGTTTTTT.

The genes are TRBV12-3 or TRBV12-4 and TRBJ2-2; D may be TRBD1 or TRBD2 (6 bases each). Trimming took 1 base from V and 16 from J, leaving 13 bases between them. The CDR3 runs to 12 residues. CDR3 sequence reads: CASSLELGGRFF. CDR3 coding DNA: TGTGCCAGCAGTTTAGAACTAGGGGGGAGGTTTTTT.

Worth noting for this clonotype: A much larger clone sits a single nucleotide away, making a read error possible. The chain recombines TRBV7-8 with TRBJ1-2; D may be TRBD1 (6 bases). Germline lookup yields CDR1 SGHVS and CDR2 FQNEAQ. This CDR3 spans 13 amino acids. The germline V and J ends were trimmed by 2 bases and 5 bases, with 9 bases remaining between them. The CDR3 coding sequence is TGTGCCAGCAGCTTATACAGGGAGTATGGCTACACCTTC. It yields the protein CASSLYREYGYTF.

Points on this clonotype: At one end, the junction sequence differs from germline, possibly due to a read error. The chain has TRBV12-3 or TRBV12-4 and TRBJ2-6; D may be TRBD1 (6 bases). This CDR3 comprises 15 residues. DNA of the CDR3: TGTGCCAGCAGTTTCGGGGTCTCAGGGGCCAACGTCTTGATTTTC. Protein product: CASSFGVSGANVLIF.

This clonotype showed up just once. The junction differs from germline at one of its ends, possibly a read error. The chain's CDR3 is CTSSRTGGRTNTGELFF. The CDR3 bases are TGTACCAGCAGCCGAACAGGGGGAAGGACGAACACCGGGGAGCTGTTTTTT. The chain recombines TRBV5-4 with TRBJ2-2; 8 bases fit TRBD1. The germline V gene has CDR1 SGHNT and CDR2 YYREEE (reference sequence). CDR3 length equals 17 residues.

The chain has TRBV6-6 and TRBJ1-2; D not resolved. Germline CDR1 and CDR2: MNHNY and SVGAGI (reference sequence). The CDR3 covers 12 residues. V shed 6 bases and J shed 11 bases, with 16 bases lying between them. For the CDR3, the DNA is TGTGCCAGCAGGCCCGACTCCAGTGGATACACCTTC. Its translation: CASRPDSSGYTF.

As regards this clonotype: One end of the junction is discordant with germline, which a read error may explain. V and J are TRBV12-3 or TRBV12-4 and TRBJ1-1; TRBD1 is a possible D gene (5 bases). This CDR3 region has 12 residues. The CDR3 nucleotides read TGTGCCAGGAGTCCCCTTGGGACTGAAGCTTCCTTT. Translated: CARSPLGTEASF.

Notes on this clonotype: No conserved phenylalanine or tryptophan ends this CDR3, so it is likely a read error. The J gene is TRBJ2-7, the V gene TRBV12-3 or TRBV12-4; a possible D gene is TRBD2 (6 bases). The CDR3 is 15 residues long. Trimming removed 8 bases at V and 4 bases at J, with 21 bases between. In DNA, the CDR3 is TGTGCCAGCGCGTATCTCGGGGGAAATGGTTACGAGCAGTACATC. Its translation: CASAYLGGNGYEQYI.

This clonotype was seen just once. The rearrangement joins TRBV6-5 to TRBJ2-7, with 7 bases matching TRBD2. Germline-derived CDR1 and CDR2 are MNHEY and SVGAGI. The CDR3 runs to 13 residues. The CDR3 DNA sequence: TGTGTCAGCAGTTACTCGAACCGGGGGGAAGTGTACGTC. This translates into CVSSYSNRGEVYV.

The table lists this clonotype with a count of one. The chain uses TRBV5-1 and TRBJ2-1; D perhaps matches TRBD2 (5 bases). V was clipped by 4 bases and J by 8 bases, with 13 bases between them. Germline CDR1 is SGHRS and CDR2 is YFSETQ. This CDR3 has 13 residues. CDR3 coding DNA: TGCGCCAGCAGCCCAGCGGTTCACGATGAGCAGTTCTTC. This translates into CASSPAVHDEQFF.

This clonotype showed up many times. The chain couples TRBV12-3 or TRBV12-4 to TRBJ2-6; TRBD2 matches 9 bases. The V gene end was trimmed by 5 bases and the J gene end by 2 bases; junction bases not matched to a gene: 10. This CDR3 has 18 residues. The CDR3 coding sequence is TGTGCCAGCAGTCCGCGGGGTAGCGGGAGAGCTGGGGCCAACGTCCTGACTTTC. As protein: CASSPRGSGRAGANVLTF.

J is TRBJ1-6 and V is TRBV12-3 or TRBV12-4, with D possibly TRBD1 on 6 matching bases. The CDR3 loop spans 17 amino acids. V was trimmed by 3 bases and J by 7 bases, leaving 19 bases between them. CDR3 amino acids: CASSFLAGDIHNSPLHF. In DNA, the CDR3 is TGTGCCAGCAGTTTTCTGGCAGGGGACATTCACAATTCACCCCTCCACTTT.

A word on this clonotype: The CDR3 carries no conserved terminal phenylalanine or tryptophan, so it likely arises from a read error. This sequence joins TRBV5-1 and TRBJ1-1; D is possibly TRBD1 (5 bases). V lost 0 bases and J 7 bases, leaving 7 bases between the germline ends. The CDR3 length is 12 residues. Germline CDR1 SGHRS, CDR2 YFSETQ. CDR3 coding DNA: TGCGCCAGCAGCTTGGTTGACAGTGAAGCTTTCATT. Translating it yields CASSLVDSEAFI.

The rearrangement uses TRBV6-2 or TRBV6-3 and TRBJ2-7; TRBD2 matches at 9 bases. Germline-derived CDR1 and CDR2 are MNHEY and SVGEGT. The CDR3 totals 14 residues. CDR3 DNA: TGTGACACCAAGATAGCGGGAGCCCCTATGGGGCAGTACTTC. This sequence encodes CDTKIAGAPMGQYF.

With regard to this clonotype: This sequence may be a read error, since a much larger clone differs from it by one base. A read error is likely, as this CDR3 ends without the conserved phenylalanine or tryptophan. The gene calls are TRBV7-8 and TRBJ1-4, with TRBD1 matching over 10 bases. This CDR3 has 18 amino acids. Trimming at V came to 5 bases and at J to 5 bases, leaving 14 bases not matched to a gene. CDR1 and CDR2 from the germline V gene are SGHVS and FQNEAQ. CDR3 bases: TGTGCCAGCAGCAGCAAACCGGGACAGGGGAAGGAAAATGAAAAACTGTTTTAT. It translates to CASSSKPGQGKENEKLFY.